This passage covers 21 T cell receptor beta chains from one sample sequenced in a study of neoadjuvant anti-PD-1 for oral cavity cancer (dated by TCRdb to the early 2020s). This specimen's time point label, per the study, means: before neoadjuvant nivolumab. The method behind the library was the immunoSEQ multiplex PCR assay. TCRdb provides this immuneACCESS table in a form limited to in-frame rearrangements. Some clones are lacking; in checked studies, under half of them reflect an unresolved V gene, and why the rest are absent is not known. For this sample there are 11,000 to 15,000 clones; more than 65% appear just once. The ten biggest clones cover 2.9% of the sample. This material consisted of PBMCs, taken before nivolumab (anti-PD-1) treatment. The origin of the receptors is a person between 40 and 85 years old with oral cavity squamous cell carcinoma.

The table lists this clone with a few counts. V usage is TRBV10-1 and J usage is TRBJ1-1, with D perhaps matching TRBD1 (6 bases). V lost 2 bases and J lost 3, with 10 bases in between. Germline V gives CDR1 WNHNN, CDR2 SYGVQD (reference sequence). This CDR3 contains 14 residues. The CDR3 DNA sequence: TGCGCCAGCAGTGAGAATTCAGGGGACACTGAAGCTTTCTTT. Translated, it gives CASSENSGDTEAFF.

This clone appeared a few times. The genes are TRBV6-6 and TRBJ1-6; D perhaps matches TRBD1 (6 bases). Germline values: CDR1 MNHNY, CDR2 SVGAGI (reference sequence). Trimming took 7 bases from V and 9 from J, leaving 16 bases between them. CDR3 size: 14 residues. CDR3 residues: CASTEEGDISPLHF. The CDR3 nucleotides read TGTGCCAGCACAGAGGAGGGGGATATTTCACCCCTCCACTTT.

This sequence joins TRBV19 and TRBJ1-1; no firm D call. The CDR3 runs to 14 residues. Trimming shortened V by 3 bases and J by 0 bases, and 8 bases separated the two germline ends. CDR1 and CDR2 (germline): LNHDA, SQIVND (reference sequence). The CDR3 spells CASSIKSMNTEAFF. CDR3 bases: TGTGCCAGTAGTATTAAGAGCATGAACACTGAAGCTTTCTTT. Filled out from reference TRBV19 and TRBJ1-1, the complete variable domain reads DGGITQSPKYLFRKEGQNVTLSCEQNLNHDAMYWYRQDPGQGLRLIYYSQIVNDFQKGDIAEGYSVSREKKESFPLTVTSAQKNPTAFYLCASSIKSMNTEAFFGQGTRLTVV.

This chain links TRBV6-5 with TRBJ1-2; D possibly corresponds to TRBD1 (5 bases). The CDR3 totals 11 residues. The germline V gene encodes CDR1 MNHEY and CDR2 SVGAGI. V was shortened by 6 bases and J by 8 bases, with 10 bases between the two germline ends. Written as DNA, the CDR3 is TGTGCCAGCAGAACGGGGCGGGGCTACACCTTC. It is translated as CASRTGRGYTF.

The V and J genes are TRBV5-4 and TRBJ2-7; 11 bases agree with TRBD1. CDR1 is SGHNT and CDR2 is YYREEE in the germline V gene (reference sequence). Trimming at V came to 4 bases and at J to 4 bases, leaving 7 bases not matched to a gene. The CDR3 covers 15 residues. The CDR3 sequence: CASSPRTGGSYEQYF. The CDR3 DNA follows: TGTGCCAGCAGCCCACGGACAGGGGGCTCGTACGAGCAGTACTTC.

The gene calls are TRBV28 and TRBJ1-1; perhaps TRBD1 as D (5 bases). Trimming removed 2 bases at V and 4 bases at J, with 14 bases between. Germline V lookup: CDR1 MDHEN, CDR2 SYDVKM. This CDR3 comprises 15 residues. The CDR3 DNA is TGTGCCAGCAGTTTAGGCGGGGGGTCCAGCACTGAAGCTTTCTTT. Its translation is CASSLGGGSSTEAFF.

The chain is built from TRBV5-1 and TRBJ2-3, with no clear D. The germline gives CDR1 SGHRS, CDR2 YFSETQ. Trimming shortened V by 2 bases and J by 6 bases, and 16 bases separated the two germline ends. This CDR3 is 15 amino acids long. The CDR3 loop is CASSFEAHPLDTQYF. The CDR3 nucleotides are TGCGCCAGCAGCTTTGAAGCCCACCCATTGGATACGCAGTATTTT.

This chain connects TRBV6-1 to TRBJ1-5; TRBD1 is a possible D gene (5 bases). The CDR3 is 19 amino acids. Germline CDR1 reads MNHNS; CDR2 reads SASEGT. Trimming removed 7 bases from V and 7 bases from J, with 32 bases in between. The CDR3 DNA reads TGTGCCAGCATTGAGGTCGTTGGGATGAGGTGGGGCTCGGGGCAGCCCCAGCATTTT. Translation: CASIEVVGMRWGSGQPQHF.

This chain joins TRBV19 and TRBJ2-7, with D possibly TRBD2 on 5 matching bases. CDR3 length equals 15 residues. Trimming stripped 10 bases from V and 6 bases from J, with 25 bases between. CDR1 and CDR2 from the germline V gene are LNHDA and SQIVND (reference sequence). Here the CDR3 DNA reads TGTGCCACACTAGGGCGCGACCCGAGGAACTCCGAGCAGTACTTC. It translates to CATLGRDPRNSEQYF.

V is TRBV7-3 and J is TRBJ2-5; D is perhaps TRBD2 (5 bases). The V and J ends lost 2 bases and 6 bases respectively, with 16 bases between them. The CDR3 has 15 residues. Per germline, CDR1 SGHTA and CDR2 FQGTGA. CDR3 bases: TGTGCCAGCAGCTTAGAGAAAACGCGGGTCCAGACCCAGTACTTC. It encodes CASSLEKTRVQTQYF. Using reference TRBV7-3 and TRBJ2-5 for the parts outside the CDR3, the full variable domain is GAGVSQTPSNKVTEKGKYVELRCDPISGHTALYWYRQSLGQGPEFLIYFQGTGAADDSGLPNDRFFAVRPEGSVSTLKIQRTERGDSAVYLCASSLEKTRVQTQYFGPGTRLLVL.

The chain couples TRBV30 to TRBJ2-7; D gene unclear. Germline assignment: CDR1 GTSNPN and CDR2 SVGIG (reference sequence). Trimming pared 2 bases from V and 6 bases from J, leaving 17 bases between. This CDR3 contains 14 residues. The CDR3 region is CAWSLGFDSGEQYF. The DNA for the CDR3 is TGTGCCTGGAGTTTGGGCTTCGACTCCGGCGAGCAGTACTTC.

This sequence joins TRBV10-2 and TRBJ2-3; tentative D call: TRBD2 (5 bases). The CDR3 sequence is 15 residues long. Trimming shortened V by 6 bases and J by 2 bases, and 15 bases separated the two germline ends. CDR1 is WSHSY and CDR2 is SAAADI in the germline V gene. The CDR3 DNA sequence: TGCGCCAGCAGGAGAGGGCTAGCAGACACAGATACGCAGTATTTT. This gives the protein CASRRGLADTDTQYF.

The CDR3 loop reads CASSFRDASYEQYF. Written as DNA, the CDR3 is TGTGCCAGCAGCTTCCGGGACGCCTCCTACGAGCAGTACTTC. J is TRBJ2-7 and V is TRBV7-9, with D perhaps TRBD1 or TRBD2 (5 bases each). The germline V gene encodes CDR1 SEHNR and CDR2 FQNEAQ (reference sequence). This CDR3 has 14 residues. Trimming shortened V by 3 bases and J by 0 bases, and 9 bases separated the two germline ends.

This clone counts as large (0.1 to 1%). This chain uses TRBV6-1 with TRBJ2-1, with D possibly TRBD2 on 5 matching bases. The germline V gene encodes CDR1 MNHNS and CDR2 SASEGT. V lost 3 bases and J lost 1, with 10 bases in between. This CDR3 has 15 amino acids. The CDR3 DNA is TGTGCCAGCAGTGAGAAATCGGGATCCTACAATGAGCAGTTCTTC. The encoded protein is CASSEKSGSYNEQFF.

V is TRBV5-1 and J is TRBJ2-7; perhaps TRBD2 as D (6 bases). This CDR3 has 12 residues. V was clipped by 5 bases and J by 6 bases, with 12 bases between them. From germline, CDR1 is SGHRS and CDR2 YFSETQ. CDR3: CASSPSGVEQYF. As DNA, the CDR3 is TGCGCCAGCAGTCCGTCGGGGGTCGAGCAGTACTTC.

The CDR3 coding sequence is TGTGCCAGCAGCGAGGGGGACATACGACAGCCCCAGCATTTT. As protein: CASSEGDIRQPQHF. The rearrangement uses TRBV6-1 and TRBJ1-5; TRBD1 is a possible D gene (6 bases). Per germline, CDR1 MNHNS and CDR2 SASEGT. The CDR3 is made up of 14 amino acids. The germline V and J ends were trimmed by 6 bases and 7 bases, with 16 bases remaining between them.

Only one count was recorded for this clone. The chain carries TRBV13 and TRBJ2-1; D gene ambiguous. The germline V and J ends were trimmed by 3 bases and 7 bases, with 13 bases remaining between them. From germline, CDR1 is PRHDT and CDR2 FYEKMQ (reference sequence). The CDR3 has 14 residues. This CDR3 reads CASSLVRKGNEQFF. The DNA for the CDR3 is TGTGCCAGCAGCTTGGTCAGGAAGGGAAATGAGCAGTTCTTC.

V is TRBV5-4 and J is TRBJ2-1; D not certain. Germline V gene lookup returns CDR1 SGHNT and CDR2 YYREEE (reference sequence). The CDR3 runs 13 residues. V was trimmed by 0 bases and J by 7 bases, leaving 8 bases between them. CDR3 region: CASSLAGGNEQFF. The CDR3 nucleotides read TGTGCCAGCAGCTTGGCCGGTGGGAATGAGCAGTTCTTC.

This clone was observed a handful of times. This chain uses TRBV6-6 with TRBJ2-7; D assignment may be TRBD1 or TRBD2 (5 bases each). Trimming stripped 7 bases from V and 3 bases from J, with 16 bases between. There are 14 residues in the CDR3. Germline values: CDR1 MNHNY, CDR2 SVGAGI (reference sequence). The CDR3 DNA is TGTGCCAGCACCCACGGGACGCCTATCTACGAGCAGTACTTC. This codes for CASTHGTPIYEQYF.

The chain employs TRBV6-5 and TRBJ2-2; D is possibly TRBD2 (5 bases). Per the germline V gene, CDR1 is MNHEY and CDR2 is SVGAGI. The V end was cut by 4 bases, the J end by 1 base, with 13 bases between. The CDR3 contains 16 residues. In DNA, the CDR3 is TGTGCCAGCAGTTCAGAGACTCGGGGGAACACCGGGGAGCTGTTTTTT. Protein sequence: CASSSETRGNTGELFF.

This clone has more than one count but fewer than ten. CDR3: CASSYTRRRAIEQYF. For the CDR3, the DNA is TGTGCCAGCAGTTACACTCGTAGAAGGGCGATCGAGCAGTACTTC. The gene calls are TRBV6-5 and TRBJ2-7; D gene ambiguous. V dropped 2 bases and J dropped 6 bases, with 17 bases sitting between them. The CDR3 spans 15 residues. Looked up from germline, CDR1 is MNHEY and CDR2 is SVGAGI.